This T cell receptor beta chain came from a study of cytomegalovirus exposure and HLA in healthy donors (TCRdb year 2017). Study-wide context: In an earlier analysis of 450 to 750 of the donors, approximately 300 Gb of sequence data and about 110 million unique TCR beta sequences from roughly 180 million T cells were reported. Roughly 300 gigabases of sequencing data and approximately 80 million unique TCR sequences were included in an early release covering around 650 HLA-typed donors. The genetic ancestry cluster associated with self-reported Caucasian donors included 81% of the roughly 410 genotyped donors. The study aimed to test whether cataloging public T cell receptors could reveal signatures of past pathogen exposure. The study profiled the T cell repertoires of under 850 subjects by immunosequencing and related them to cytomegalovirus serostatus. Besides the first cohort of some 670 subjects, a separate validation cohort made up of 120 different subjects was used. To predict cytomegalovirus infection status, the study combined high-throughput TCR immunosequencing, statistical association of individual TCRs with disease status, and machine learning. A later analysis re-analyzed previously published TCR beta repertoires from roughly 690 donors and added high-resolution HLA genotyping to study TCR occurrence patterns. Rather than using new phenotypic data, the later analysis identified candidate immune exposures from TCR beta sequences and from how often those sequences occurred across donors. An earlier analysis of 500 to 750 of the donors applied high-throughput TCR beta sequencing to assess whether each TCR beta V gene segment acted as functional or pseudogenic. Alongside the repertoire data, information on donor age, sex, ethnicity and CMV serostatus was compiled. Genome-wide SNP genotypes for about 60% of the roughly 700 donors were used in a later genetic analysis, which treated that subset as a discovery cohort. All discovery cohort repertoires had been generated using a single sequencing platform. Class I and class II HLA loci were covered by the typing at four-digit resolution. Typing coverage differed by locus: A, B, C, DRB1 and DQB1 were typed in about 620-640 donors, DQA1 in roughly 510, DPA1 in some 600, and DPB1 in roughly 450. About 5 DR-DQ haplotypes were handled as single units for association and clustering, since linkage in the cohort was strong. On average, around 230,000 unique TCR beta nucleotide sequences were sequenced per donor among 350 to 400 genotyped donors of the cohort, with roughly 18% of those sequences being non-productive. Overall study results and their limits: The authors suggested that the approach could potentially be generalized to other disease states and immunological phenotypes. A few of the identified cytomegalovirus-associated TCR beta chains were confirmed in vitro to be specific for cytomegalovirus antigens. In an earlier analysis of some 500 of the donors, most TCR beta V segments were observed in productive rearrangements about 87% or about 30% of the time, broadly matching IMGT annotations. Most TCR sequences were seen in very few donors, while some public TCRs were found in many individuals. In both the original and validation cohorts, the classifier was reported to diagnose cytomegalovirus status with high specificity and sensitivity. In a later analysis, the rate of TCR association differed among HLA loci, with DRB1 alleles having the most associated TCRs and HLA-C alleles having the fewest. The cohort was sequenced for TCR beta chains only, and without alpha or paired-chain data the features that could be detected were limited. According to a later analysis, parvovirus B19, influenza, CMV and Epstein-Barr virus appeared linked to several top co-occurrence clusters. In the study, around 150 TCR beta chains were listed as associated with cytomegalovirus. In a later analysis, HLA-associated TCR beta chains showed more clonal expansion and lower generation probabilities than non-associated chains that were equally common. Linkage disequilibrium might explain the correlated functional status among segregating V segments, but an unknown experimental factor could not be ruled out. Presence/absence analyses assumed roughly uniform sequencing depth across donors, an assumption that may not hold. When HLA alleles, especially DR and DQ, strongly co-occurred, TCR associations were difficult to assign to individual alleles. V-gene and J-gene trimming of TCR beta chains was associated with a missense DCLRE1C variant in a later genetic analysis, and the association was replicated in an independent cohort. In a later analysis, 16,951 TCR beta sequences were associated with specific HLA alleles at a false discovery rate of 0.05. HLA typing was unavailable for some donors at each locus, so association tests used only the typed subset. Because counts were too low, about 15 rarely observed V segments, including chromosome 9 orphons, were left out of the earlier analysis of 500 to 750 of the donors. A later analysis found that most CMV-associated TCR beta chains appeared HLA-restricted, with HLA associations seemingly driven largely by CMV exposure. A cluster of highly shared sequence variants was judged likely to be a technical artifact of the sequencing pipeline. A further reported finding was that TCR beta sequences accurately predicted the HLA-A and HLA-B alleles for most subjects in the first cohort. According to a later genetic analysis, donors in an Asian-associated ancestry cluster had fewer N-insertions in productive TCRs than the approximately 700-donor mean. Immune exposure information for the cohort was limited to CMV serostatus.

The cohort comprised hundreds of healthy bone marrow donors. Cohort members were all nominally healthy when sampled, although unrecorded immune exposures were likely present. The donor was CMV seropositive and was included in the group of 290 or so seropositive cohort members. Every donor gave a peripheral blood sample, and the peripheral blood mononuclear cells from that sample were used for TCR beta sequencing. The Qiagen DNeasy Blood Extraction Kit was used to extract genomic DNA from the blood cell samples. Details on this clone: Its recognized antigen is unknown. Base qualities are missing; no much larger clone stands one base away.

Library prep was done by the immunoSEQ multiplex PCR assay. For the multiplex PCR, a mixture combining 60 forward primers for TCR Vbeta segments and 13 reverse primers for TCR Jbeta segments was used. A multiplex PCR assay on genomic DNA amplified the CDR3 region of rearranged TCR beta genes. Amplified TCR beta libraries were sequenced as 87-base-pair reads on the Illumina HiSeq System. In the original analysis: A later analysis counted approximately 74 million unique TCR beta chains across the roughly 700 repertoires, and roughly 10 million of these chains were shared by at least two donors. A nearest-neighbor algorithm error-corrected the raw reads and collapsed the reads into unique sequences, merging closely related sequences to remove PCR and sequencing errors. CDR3 sequences were aligned to IMGT reference sequences to assign V, D and J gene segments. For a sequence to be retained, a match of at least six nucleotides was required to both a V gene segment and a J gene segment. Rearrangements were classified as productive when the CDR3 lacked stop codons and remained in frame with V and J, and all other rearrangements were classified as non-productive. CDR3 was defined by IMGT convention, running from the second conserved V-encoded cysteine to the conserved J-encoded phenylalanine. The earlier analysis of about 590 of the donors excluded sequences that lacked an unambiguous match to a single V gene segment. An earlier analysis of almost 600 of the donors classified V segments as functional when productive rearrangements were above 56.7% and as segregating when the standard deviation between donors was above 5%. A statistical classification framework was built for diagnosing cytomegalovirus status from the catalog of TCR beta chain sequences. V and J gene assignment, in a later analysis, came from comparing TCR nucleotide sequences with IMGT/GENE-DB human TR gene sequences. In a later analysis, CDR3 sequences and most-parsimonious VDJ recombination scenarios were assigned using the TCRdist pipeline. In a later analysis, each TCR beta chain was defined by its CDR3 amino acid sequence together with its V-gene family, and reads lacking a unique V-gene family were excluded. A later analysis removed 592 highly shared, low-generation-probability nucleotide sequences to deal with suspected cross-contamination and a sequencing artifact. For each public chain, a later analysis derived a clonal expansion index from normalized ranks of inferred template counts within each repertoire. In a later analysis, generation probabilities were computed using a VDJ recombination model fitted to out-of-frame rearrangements, and the results were checked against IGoR. In a later analysis, TCR-TCR, TCR-HLA and TCR-CMV co-occurrence was scored with hypergeometric tests, and a repertoire-size bias correction was applied to TCR pairs. False discovery rates were estimated in a later analysis by permuting HLA or CMV assignments 20 times. In a later analysis, co-occurring TCRs were grouped using DBSCAN, with TCRdist sequence similarity added in when clustering inside HLA-allele-positive subsets. For co-occurrence clustering, repertoires with fewer than 30,000 or more than 120,000 public chains were excluded, along with a handful of repertoires with anomalous nucleotide sharing. TCRdb took this table from immuneACCESS and kept in-frame rearrangements with V and J called. Such tables lack part of the clones; where checked against another copy, unresolved V genes explain under half of the gap, and the rest is unexplained. V, J and clone size reflect that table, while D and trimming were determined from the DNA. The sample table records about 140,000 clones; approximately 79% of these occur just once. Roughly 10% of the sample is taken by the ten largest.

The material sequenced was PBMCs. The clonotype originates from a woman aged 45 to 65 in good health and CMV-seropositive.

Read as DNA, the sequence is TGCGCCAGCTTTCTTAAGGGGGCCGACGAGCAGTACTTC. Its amino acids are CASFLKGADEQYF. The rearranged chain carries TRBV5-1 and TRBJ2-5, and TRBD1 aligns with 7 junction nucleotides. With the DNA end fitting TRBJ2-7 better, the J assignment may be wrong. Including cysteine and phenylalanine, the CDR3 has 13 amino acids. Just the 39-base CDR3 DNA is kept, in frame starting at base 1. CDR1 and CDR2 (SGHRS, YFSETQ) derive from the germline V gene.